The following is a TCR beta chain sequence with its context. Antigen: not known. Only in-frame clones appear in the TCRdb table, and some are missing; sequencing was by immunoSEQ multiplex PCR. Of roughly 67,000 clones in the sample, roughly 90% were seen once. The CDR3 length is 15 residues. Germline CDR1 reads MNHEY; CDR2 reads SMNVEV (reference sequence). Trimming shortened V by 5 bases and J by 6 bases, and 18 bases separated the two germline ends. The record originates from a study of lymphopenia after photon versus proton radiotherapy. Notes on the study in general: Post-nadir TCR diversity decline inversely tracked overall survival among those who died. Authors raise, but do not show, better survival with proton therapy. After lymphocyte nadir, photon-treated repertoires showed oligoclonal expansion, especially CD8+ Temra. Photon-treated patients lost naive T cells and TCR diversity; proton-treated stayed stable.

The sequence derives from a woman between 70 and 85 years old with pancreatic cancer. The specimen comprised peripheral blood, sampled from a patient treated with photon-based radiotherapy. The chain recombines TRBV27 with TRBJ2-3; the D call may be TRBD1 or TRBD2 (7 bases each). The CDR3 nucleotides are TGTGCCAGCAGTACCAGGGGGGGGTTCAGGGATACGCAGTATTTT. Translated: CASSTRGGFRDTQYF.